These 30 T cell receptor beta chains were sequenced from one sample in a study of T cells after yellow fever vaccination. TCRdb re-called the 5' RACE reads with MiXCR, one entry per CDR3 protein. The sample holds roughly 400,000 distinct CDR3 sequences, about 19% seen once. The sequencing here drew on PBMCs, taken before the yellow fever booster vaccination. The receptor set was obtained from a man between 18 and 35 years old who received the YFV17D yellow fever vaccine.

This clonotype showed up just a few times. The rearrangement uses TRBV5-1 and TRBJ2-2; the D is unclear. CDR1 and CDR2 (germline): SGHRS, YFSETQ. The CDR3 is 14 amino acids. The V end was cut by 6 bases, the J end by 2 bases, with 11 bases between. CDR3 loop: CASIDSFNTGELFF. The CDR3 coding sequence is TGCGCCAGCATCGATTCCTTCAACACCGGGGAGCTGTTTTTT.

In its sample, this clonotype was seen many times. This chain joins TRBV20-1 and TRBJ1-2; maybe TRBD1 (6 bases). The CDR3 covers 13 residues. The germline V gene encodes CDR1 DFQATT and CDR2 SNEGSKA (reference sequence). Trimming shortened V by 0 bases and J by 8 bases, and 13 bases separated the two germline ends. CDR3 residues: CSARDMGGVGYTF. CDR3 nucleotide sequence: TGCAGTGCTAGAGATATGGGGGGCGTGGGCTACACCTTC.

V and J are TRBV5-5 and TRBJ2-7; tentatively, D is TRBD1 (5 bases). The germline gives CDR1 SGHKS, CDR2 YYEKEE (reference sequence). The CDR3 length is 14 residues. Trimming pared 4 bases from V and 3 bases from J, leaving 14 bases between. The CDR3 reads CASSQLTVNYEQYV. CDR3 nucleotides: TGTGCCAGCAGCCAACTGACAGTAAACTACGAGCAGTACGTC.

The J gene is TRBJ1-3, the V gene TRBV4-3; D is undetermined. Germline values: CDR1 LGHNA, CDR2 YSLEER. V lost 3 bases and J 1 base, leaving 13 bases between the germline ends. The CDR3 extends over 16 amino acids. The DNA of the CDR3 is TGCGCCAGCAGCCACTGGGTAGGGTCGTCTGGAAACACCATATATTTT. Residues: CASSHWVGSSGNTIYF.

The chain is built from TRBV11-2 and TRBJ2-3; D gene ambiguous. Germline loops: CDR1 SGHAT, CDR2 FQNNGV. Trimming left V 3 bases short and J 2 bases short, with 9 bases between. The CDR3 consists of 14 residues. CDR3 in amino acids: CASSFLSYTDTQYF. CDR3 nucleotides: TGTGCCAGCAGCTTTTTGTCATACACAGATACGCAGTATTTT.

In this sample, this clonotype turned up once. This chain joins TRBV20-1 and TRBJ1-5; D is possibly TRBD1 (6 bases). The CDR3 consists of 14 residues. Trimming pared 4 bases from V and 2 bases from J, leaving 12 bases between. CDR1 and CDR2 (germline): DFQATT, SNEGSKA (reference sequence). CDR3 sequence: CSATGEKGNQPQHF. CDR3 coding DNA: TGCAGTGCTACAGGGGAAAAGGGCAATCAGCCCCAGCATTTT.

The V gene is TRBV20-1, the J gene TRBJ2-2, with TRBD2 as a possible D gene (5 bases). There are 13 residues in the CDR3. Germline V lookup: CDR1 DFQATT, CDR2 SNEGSKA (reference sequence). V lost 7 bases, J lost 0 bases, and 9 bases lay in between. The CDR3 coding sequence is TGCAGTGTGGGAGAATCGAACACCGGGGAGCTGTTTTTT. This sequence encodes CSVGESNTGELFF.

V gene TRBV29-1 combines with J gene TRBJ2-5, with D tentatively TRBD1 (7 bases). There are 13 residues in the CDR3. Trimming took off 5 bases at V and 5 bases at J, with 15 bases between the two ends. Germline loops: CDR1 SQVTM, CDR2 ANQGSEA. CDR3 region: CSVRQGGSETQYF. The CDR3 DNA is TGCAGCGTTCGGCAGGGGGGTAGCGAGACCCAGTACTTC.

This clonotype has a handful of counts. The chain couples TRBV29-1 to TRBJ2-5; D perhaps matches TRBD1 (6 bases). Germline CDR1 is SQVTM and CDR2 is ANQGSEA. This CDR3 comprises 12 residues. The V end lost 3 bases, the J end lost 4 bases, and 9 bases lay between the germline ends. As DNA, the CDR3 is TGCAGCGTTGATCGAGGGGGAGAGACCCAGTACTTC. This sequence encodes CSVDRGGETQYF.

There are a few counts of this clonotype. The gene calls are TRBV4-1 and TRBJ2-3, with D perhaps matching TRBD2 (6 bases). The CDR3 is 17 amino acids. Germline lookup yields CDR1 MGHRA and CDR2 YSYEKL. With 0 bases removed from V and 1 base from J, the gap between germline ends came to 14 bases. The CDR3: CASSQDKRDSRTDTQYF. DNA for the CDR3: TGCGCCAGCAGCCAAGATAAGAGGGACTCCCGCACAGATACGCAGTATTTT.

This chain uses TRBV7-8 with TRBJ1-6; the D gene is possibly TRBD1 (5 bases). This CDR3 spans 17 amino acids. Germline V lookup: CDR1 SGHVS, CDR2 FQNEAQ. V was trimmed by 5 bases and J by 4 bases, leaving 18 bases between them. The DNA for the CDR3 is TGTGCCAGCAGCCCCTGGGGCAGAGGGGAGTATAATTCACCCCTCCACTTT. Amino acid sequence: CASSPWGRGEYNSPLHF.

This rearrangement joins TRBV6-5 to TRBJ2-1; 16 positions match TRBD2. The V gene's germline CDR1 is MNHEY and CDR2 SVGAGI. CDR3 length equals 20 residues. Trimming at V came to 5 bases and at J to 5 bases, leaving 15 bases not matched to a gene. The CDR3 loop is CASSRTTPGLAGGPDNEQFF. CDR3 nucleotide sequence: TGTGCCAGCAGTCGTACTACTCCGGGACTAGCGGGGGGGCCAGACAATGAGCAGTTCTTC.

This clonotype was seen more than once but under ten times. The chain carries TRBV7-2 and TRBJ2-7; D might be TRBD1 (6 bases). Germline V gene data show CDR1 as SGHTA and CDR2 as FQGNSA. This CDR3 is 15 amino acids long. The germline V and J ends were trimmed by 8 bases and 5 bases, with 22 bases remaining between them. CDR3 in DNA: TGTGCCAGCCTACGTAGGGGGTCCATCCTCCACGAGCAGTACGTC. It encodes CASLRRGSILHEQYV.

This clonotype came up a few times. The rearrangement uses TRBV4-3 and TRBJ2-3; TRBD1 is a possible D gene (7 bases). The germline V and J ends were trimmed by 1 base and 3 bases, with 20 bases remaining between them. Germline V lookup: CDR1 LGHNA, CDR2 YSLEER. The CDR3 has 18 residues. The CDR3 sequence is CASSQAPGGGSGTDTQYF. The CDR3 DNA reads TGCGCCAGCAGCCAAGCCCCAGGAGGGGGCAGTGGTACAGATACGCAGTATTTT.

This clonotype has a handful of counts. The rearrangement links TRBV18 to TRBJ2-7, with D uncertain. The CDR3 covers 12 residues. Germline V gene lookup returns CDR1 KGHSH and CDR2 LQKENI. The V and J ends lost 3 bases and 5 bases respectively, with 8 bases between them. This chain's CDR3 is CASSPLKNEQYF. DNA of the CDR3: TGTGCCAGCTCACCCCTGAAGAACGAGCAGTACTTC.

This clonotype was observed a few times. The chain joins TRBV20-1 to TRBJ2-7, with D possibly TRBD2 on 6 matching bases. Germline loops: CDR1 DFQATT, CDR2 SNEGSKA (reference sequence). V was shortened by 6 bases and J by 1 base, with 19 bases between the two germline ends. CDR3 length: 15 residues. CDR3 in amino acids: CSASRVGGSSYEQYF. Here the CDR3 DNA reads TGCAGTGCCAGTCGGGTCGGGGGTTCATCCTACGAGCAGTACTTC.

This clonotype was counted only a few times. The chain employs TRBV7-9 and TRBJ1-1; TRBD1 matches at 11 bases. The CDR3 totals 15 residues. The ends lost 5 bases at V and 4 bases at J; junction bases unmatched: 6. Germline V lookup: CDR1 SEHNR, CDR2 FQNEAQ (reference sequence). CDR3: CASSQPGQGGTEAFF. DNA for the CDR3: TGTGCCAGCAGCCAGCCGGGACAGGGGGGCACTGAAGCTTTCTTT. The whole variable domain, filled in from reference TRBV7-9 and TRBJ1-1, reads DTGVSQNPRHKITKRGQNVTFRCDPISEHNRLYWYRQTLGQGPEFLTYFQNEAQLEKSRLLSDRFSAERPKGSFSTLEIQRTEQGDSAMYLCASSQPGQGGTEAFFGQGTRLTVV.

This clonotype was seen at least ten times. The chain combines TRBV12-3 or TRBV12-4 with TRBJ1-1; 8 nucleotides align to TRBD1. The CDR3 is made up of 14 amino acids. The trim removed 3 bases at V and 3 bases at J, leaving 3 bases unmatched. The CDR3 bases are TGTGCCAGCAGTTTTAACAGGGGGGACACTGAAGCTTTCTTT. Protein product: CASSFNRGDTEAFF.

This rearrangement joins TRBV12-3 or TRBV12-4 to TRBJ1-2, with D uncertain. The CDR3 loop spans 13 amino acids. V was pared by 6 bases and J by 0 bases, with 8 bases between. CDR3 in amino acids: CASSAQANYGYTF. CDR3 in DNA: TGTGCCAGCAGCGCTCAAGCTAACTATGGCTACACCTTC.

The chain uses TRBV7-2 and TRBJ1-5; 12 nucleotides match TRBD1. The CDR3 is 16 residues long. Germline CDR1 and CDR2: SGHTA and FQGNSA. The V and J ends lost 0 bases and 4 bases, in that order; junction bases with no gene match: 1. This chain's CDR3 is CASSLAGQGANQPQHF. The CDR3 region has the DNA TGTGCCAGCAGCTTAGCGGGACAGGGGGCTAATCAGCCCCAGCATTTT.

The genes are TRBV20-1 and TRBJ1-2, with D tentatively TRBD1 (5 bases). The CDR3 sequence is 15 residues long. V dropped 0 bases and J dropped 6 bases, with 17 bases sitting between them. Looked up from germline, CDR1 is DFQATT and CDR2 is SNEGSKA (reference sequence). CDR3 loop: CSARDGGRGADGYTF. CDR3 nucleotides: TGCAGTGCTAGAGATGGGGGGAGGGGAGCTGATGGCTACACCTTC.

The chain joins TRBV4-2 to TRBJ2-3; D might be TRBD1 or TRBD2, each matching 7 bases. The CDR3 length is 16 residues. Deletions cut 2 bases from V and 1 base from J, with 13 bases between. Germline assignment: CDR1 LGHNA and CDR2 YNFKEQ. CDR3 in DNA: TGTGCCAGCAGCCAATCACAGGGGAGGGGCACAGATACGCAGTATTTT. Encoded protein: CASSQSQGRGTDTQYF.

This clonotype was recorded only once. The rearrangement joins TRBV7-8 to TRBJ2-4; TRBD1 agrees at 8 bases. This CDR3 is 15 amino acids long. V was clipped by 6 bases and J by 7 bases; unmatched bases: 11. CDR1 and CDR2 (germline): SGHVS, FQNEAQ. In DNA form, the CDR3 reads TGTGCCAGCAGGTCTCTCCAGGGGGCGGTTAACATTCAGTACTTC. It yields the protein CASRSLQGAVNIQYF.

This clonotype was detected only a few times. The genes are TRBV4-3 and TRBJ2-5; the match to TRBD2 covers 11 bases. CDR1 is LGHNA, CDR2 YSLEER, per germline. The junction had 6 bases not matched to a gene; V was cut back by 4 bases and J by 2 bases. The CDR3 consists of 16 residues. CDR3 region: CASSPRPSGGQETQYF. CDR3 coding DNA: TGCGCCAGCAGCCCTCGTCCTAGCGGGGGGCAAGAGACCCAGTACTTC.

The chain employs TRBV18 and TRBJ1-3, with D maybe TRBD1 (6 bases). CDR1 is KGHSH and CDR2 is LQKENI in the germline V gene. There are 18 residues in the CDR3. V was clipped by 2 bases and J by 3 bases, with 20 bases between them. The CDR3 protein is CASSPSTQRRGGGNTIYF. The CDR3 coding sequence is TGTGCCAGCTCACCATCAACCCAACGCAGGGGTGGTGGAAACACCATATATTTT.

The chain uses TRBV5-1 and TRBJ1-3, with D perhaps matching TRBD1 (5 bases). The CDR3 spans 16 residues. Deletions cut 0 bases from V and 2 bases from J, with 12 bases between. Germline CDR1 is SGHRS and CDR2 is YFSETQ. CDR3 DNA: TGCGCCAGCAGCTTGGTAGGACAATTGACTGGAAACACCATATATTTT. Residues: CASSLVGQLTGNTIYF.

This clonotype was picked up a small number of times. The rearrangement links TRBV4-1 to TRBJ2-5; 8 bases line up with TRBD1. V trimming: 4 bases; J trimming: 5 bases; junction bases outside the gene matches: 9. The CDR3 extends over 15 amino acids. The germline V gene has CDR1 MGHRA and CDR2 YSYEKL. The CDR3 bases are TGCGCCAGCAGCCCGCGACAGGGGAGTGGGGAGACCCAGTACTTC. Protein product: CASSPRQGSGETQYF.

Only a few counts were recorded for this clonotype. This rearrangement joins TRBV18 to TRBJ1-5; no reliable D call. The CDR3 contains 16 residues. Germline V gives CDR1 KGHSH, CDR2 LQKENI. Trimming took off 1 base at V and 6 bases at J, with 16 bases between the two ends. As DNA, the CDR3 is TGTGCCAGCTCACCACGCGATCCCGCTTTTGGTCAGCCCCAGCATTTT. It codes for CASSPRDPAFGQPQHF.

This clonotype came up a few times. The genes are TRBV4-2 and TRBJ1-4; D possibly corresponds to TRBD1 (5 bases). CDR3 length equals 16 residues. V was clipped by 2 bases and J by 8 bases, with 18 bases between them. Germline V gives CDR1 LGHNA, CDR2 YNFKEQ. The CDR3 here is CASSQQSVGGDEKLFF. DNA of the CDR3: TGTGCCAGCAGCCAACAATCGGTCGGAGGGGACGAAAAACTGTTTTTT.

The CDR3: CSATSGTNTGELFF. The CDR3 coding sequence is TGCAGTGCTACTAGCGGGACGAACACCGGGGAGCTGTTTTTT. The J gene is TRBJ2-2, the V gene TRBV20-1, with 9 nucleotides matching TRBD2. In germline, CDR1 is DFQATT, CDR2 SNEGSKA (reference sequence). The CDR3 is made up of 14 amino acids. V was pared by 4 bases and J by 0 bases, with 0 bases of the junction left unmatched.